These 10 T cell receptor beta chains share one sample of origin, sequenced in a study of T cell changes during pregnancy in multiple sclerosis. Repertoires were generated with immunoSEQ multiplex PCR, while TCRdb's copy carries only in-frame clones and drops some. Here the sample spans about 97,000 clones, 90% being singletons. Sequences were derived from peripheral blood, sampled in the second trimester of pregnancy. These receptor sequences come from a female donor in good health, enrolled as a control in a pregnancy study.

The chain carries TRBV6-4 and TRBJ1-5; D is possibly TRBD1 (5 bases). V lost 4 bases and J 9 bases, leaving 16 bases between the germline ends. The CDR3 is made up of 14 amino acids. Germline loops: CDR1 MRHNA, CDR2 SNTAGT. The CDR3 DNA sequence: TGTGCCAGCAGTGTAAGCGGGGCCACTGCGCCCCAGCATTTT. Translation gives CASSVSGATAPQHF.

The V call is TRBV27, the J call TRBJ2-7; D perhaps matches TRBD1 (5 bases). Germline lookup yields CDR1 MNHEY and CDR2 SMNVEV (reference sequence). This CDR3 has 20 residues. With 5 bases removed from V and 3 bases from J, the gap between germline ends came to 32 bases. The CDR3 nucleotides read TGTGCCAGCAGTCCCAATCTCTCCGGGCCCGCGACAAGGGGCGACTACGAGCAGTACTTC. This sequence encodes CASSPNLSGPATRGDYEQYF.

The chain combines TRBV28 with TRBJ1-2; D remains ambiguous. The CDR3 is made up of 13 amino acids. V dropped 1 base and J dropped 6 bases, with 9 bases sitting between them. Germline loops: CDR1 MDHEN, CDR2 SYDVKM. For the CDR3, the DNA is TGTGCCAGCAGTTTATCGCGAACTAATGGCTACACCTTC. Protein sequence: CASSLSRTNGYTF.

Worth noting for this clone: This CDR3 is also generated by other DNA sequences in the sample. The V and J genes are TRBV18 and TRBJ1-1, with 7 bases lining up with TRBD1. Germline V gives CDR1 KGHSH, CDR2 LQKENI. The CDR3 spans 15 residues. Unmatched junction bases numbered 8, after V lost 6 bases and J lost 1 base. The CDR3 bases are TGTGCCAGCTCGCCCCGACAGGGTGGGAACACTGAAGCTTTCTTT. This translates into CASSPRQGGNTEAFF. Complete variable domain (other parts from reference TRBV18 and TRBJ1-1): NAGVMQNPRHLVRRRGQEARLRCSPMKGHSHVYWYRQLPEEGLKFMVYLQKENIIDESGMPKERFSAEFPKEGPSILRIQQVVRGDSAAYFCASSPRQGGNTEAFFGQGTRLTVV.

A single count supports this clone. The gene calls are TRBV10-2 and TRBJ1-1; D gene uncertain. Germline lookup yields CDR1 WSHSY and CDR2 SAAADI. V was pared by 6 bases and J by 5 bases, with 19 bases between. The CDR3 contains 15 residues. The CDR3 loop is CASSPRGSTGTEAFF. Written as DNA, the CDR3 is TGCGCCAGCAGCCCTCGAGGGAGCACGGGAACTGAAGCTTTCTTT.

This clone was seen only once. The CDR3 coding sequence is TGTGCCAGCTCACCATTGGGGGGCTATAATTCACCCCTCCACTTT. It yields the protein CASSPLGGYNSPLHF. The chain recombines TRBV18 with TRBJ1-6, with D possibly being TRBD1 (5 bases). The germline V gene encodes CDR1 KGHSH and CDR2 LQKENI. The CDR3 has 15 residues. Trimming shortened V by 2 bases and J by 3 bases, and 8 bases separated the two germline ends.

The chain employs TRBV2 and TRBJ1-1, with 7 bases identical to TRBD1. Trimming cost V 7 bases and J 3 bases; bases outside gene matches: 8. Germline CDR1 reads SNHLY; CDR2 reads FYNNEI. The CDR3 is 14 amino acids. The CDR3 here is CASTIEGADTEAFF. The CDR3 DNA follows: TGTGCCAGCACTATAGAGGGGGCGGACACTGAAGCTTTCTTT.

The genes are TRBV6-1 and TRBJ1-2; D unresolved. The V end lost 7 bases, the J end lost 6 bases, and 21 bases lay between the germline ends. Germline V CDR1 and CDR2: MNHNS, SASEGT. The CDR3 is made up of 15 amino acids. The CDR3 is CASTLSPGRRHGYTF. The CDR3 coding sequence is TGTGCCAGCACCTTAAGCCCCGGGAGGCGGCATGGCTACACCTTC.

In this sample, this clone turned up a few times. The rearrangement uses TRBV7-2 and TRBJ1-1, with D perhaps TRBD1 (5 bases). Germline V gene data show CDR1 as SGHTA and CDR2 as FQGNSA. The V and J ends lost 5 bases and 1 base respectively, with 17 bases between them. The length of the CDR3 is 16 residues. CDR3 protein: CASSLLQGLQNTEAFF. CDR3 bases: TGTGCCAGCAGCCTCCTCCAGGGACTGCAGAACACTGAAGCTTTCTTT.

The genes are TRBV7-6 and TRBJ1-6, with 11 nucleotides matching TRBD1. V was clipped by 0 bases and J by 9 bases; unmatched bases: 7. CDR1 and CDR2 from the germline V gene are SGHVS and FNYEAQ. This CDR3 is built from 17 residues. CDR3 amino acids: CASSLASSGTGGSPLHF. The CDR3 bases are TGTGCCAGCAGCTTAGCTTCTTCCGGGACAGGGGGTTCACCCCTCCACTTT.